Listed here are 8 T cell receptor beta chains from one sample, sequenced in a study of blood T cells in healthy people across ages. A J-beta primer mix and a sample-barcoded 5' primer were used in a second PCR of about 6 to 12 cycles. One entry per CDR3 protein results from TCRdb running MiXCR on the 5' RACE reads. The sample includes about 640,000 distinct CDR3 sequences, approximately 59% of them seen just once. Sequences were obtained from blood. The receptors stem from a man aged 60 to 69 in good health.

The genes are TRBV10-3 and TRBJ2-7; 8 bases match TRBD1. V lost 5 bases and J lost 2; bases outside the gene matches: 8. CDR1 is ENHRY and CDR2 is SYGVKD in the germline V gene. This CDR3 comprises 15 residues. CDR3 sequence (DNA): TGTGCCATCAGTCGAGGACAGGGCAGCCCCTACGAGCAGTACTTC. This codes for CAISRGQGSPYEQYF.

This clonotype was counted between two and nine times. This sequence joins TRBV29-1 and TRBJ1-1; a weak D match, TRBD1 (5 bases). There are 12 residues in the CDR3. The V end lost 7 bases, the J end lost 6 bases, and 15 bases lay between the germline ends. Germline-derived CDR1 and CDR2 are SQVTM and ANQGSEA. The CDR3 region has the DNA TGCAGCGCCGAGACGGGGACCTCTGAAGCTTTCTTT. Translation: CSAETGTSEAFF. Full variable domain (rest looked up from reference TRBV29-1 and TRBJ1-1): SAVISQKPSRDICQRGTSLTIQCQVDSQVTMMFWYRQQPGQSLTLIATANQGSEATYESGFVIDKFPISRPNLTFSTLTVSNMSPEDSSIYLCSAETGTSEAFFGQGTRLTVV.

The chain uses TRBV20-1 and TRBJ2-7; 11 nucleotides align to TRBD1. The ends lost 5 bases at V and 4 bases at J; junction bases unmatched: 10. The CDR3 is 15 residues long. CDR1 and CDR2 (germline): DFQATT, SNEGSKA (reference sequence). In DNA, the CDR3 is TGCAGTGCTCGGATCCGGGACAGGGGGAGTTACGAGCAGTACTTC. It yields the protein CSARIRDRGSYEQYF.

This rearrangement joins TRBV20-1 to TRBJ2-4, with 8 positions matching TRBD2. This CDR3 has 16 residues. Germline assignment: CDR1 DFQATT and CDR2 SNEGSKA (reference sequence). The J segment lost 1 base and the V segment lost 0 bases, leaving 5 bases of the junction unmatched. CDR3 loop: CSARDLAGGAKNIQYF. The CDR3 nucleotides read TGCAGTGCTAGAGATCTGGCGGGGGGTGCCAAAAACATTCAGTACTTC.

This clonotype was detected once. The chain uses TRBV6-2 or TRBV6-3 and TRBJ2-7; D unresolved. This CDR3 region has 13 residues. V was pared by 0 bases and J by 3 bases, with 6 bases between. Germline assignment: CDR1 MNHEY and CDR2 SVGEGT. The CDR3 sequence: CASSYSAVYEQYF. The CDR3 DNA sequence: TGTGCCAGCAGTTACTCGGCAGTCTACGAGCAGTACTTC.

In DNA, the CDR3 is TGTGCCAGCAGCCGAGGACTAGCGGGGGGGTTTGGCAGCGGTACGCAGTATTTT. This codes for CASSRGLAGGFGSGTQYF. This chain uses TRBV4-2 with TRBJ2-3; 15 nucleotides agree with TRBD2. The germline V gene has CDR1 LGHNA and CDR2 YNFKEQ. The CDR3 has 18 residues. Trimming took 4 bases from V and 8 from J; bases not matched to a gene: 13.

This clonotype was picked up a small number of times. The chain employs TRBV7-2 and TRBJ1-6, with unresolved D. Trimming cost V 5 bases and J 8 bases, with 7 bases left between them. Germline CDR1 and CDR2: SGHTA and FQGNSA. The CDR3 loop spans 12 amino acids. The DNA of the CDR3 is TGTGCCAGCAGCACGTCCCATTCACCCCTCCACTTT. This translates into CASSTSHSPLHF.

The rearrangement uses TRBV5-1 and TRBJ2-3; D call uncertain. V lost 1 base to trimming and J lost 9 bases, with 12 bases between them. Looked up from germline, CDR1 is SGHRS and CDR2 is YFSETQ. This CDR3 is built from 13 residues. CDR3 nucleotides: TGCGCCAGCAGCTTGTGGAGCCGAGAGACGCAGTATTTT. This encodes CASSLWSRETQYF.